This T cell receptor (beta chain) stems from a study of cytomegalovirus exposure and HLA in healthy donors. General observations from the study: CMV serostatus was the sole immune exposure information available.

A word on this clone: As yet, its antigen is unknown.

Germline CDR1 reads SGHVS; CDR2 reads FQNEAQ. This CDR3 is built from 16 residues. Trimming took 0 bases from V and 1 from J; bases not matched to a gene: 4. PCR employed 60 Vbeta and 13 Jbeta primers. Sequenced by immunoSEQ multiplex PCR; TCRdb stores in-frame clones only, minus some. The sample lists more than 150,000 clones, 87% occurring once. Specimen: PBMCs. The rearrangement links TRBV7-8 to TRBJ2-7, with TRBD2 identical over 9 bases. The receptor comes from a girl under three years old in good health and CMV-seronegative. CDR3 nucleotides: TGTGCCAGCAGCTTAGCAACTAGCGGGTTGTCCTACGAGCAGTACTTC. It yields the protein CASSLATSGLSYEQYF. Based on the CDR3 plus reference TRBV7-8 and TRBJ2-7, the full variable domain is GAGVSQSPRYKVAKRGQDVALRCDPISGHVSLFWYQQALGQGPEFLTYFQNEAQLDKSGLPSDRFFAERPEGSVSTLKIQRTQQEDSAVYLCASSLATSGLSYEQYFGPGTRLTVT.